These T cell receptor beta chains were read from a single sample in a study of blood T cells in healthy people across ages. TCRdb recomputed calls from the 5' RACE reads with MiXCR, one row per CDR3 protein. There are hundreds of thousands of distinct CDR3 sequences in the sample; around 25% occur only once, and around 3% lies in the top ten. Another study also made use of these data, one on T cells of mothers and their children.

Material: blood. The source is a boy younger than 18 in good health. Both conserved end residues are part of each CDR3. D genes are given only for firm matches. Part of the rows lack a size; the others show once, few, many or a class for expanded clones.

cdr3_nt: TGTGCCAGCAGCTTGGGGGGGCGCGACTATGGCTACACCTTC
cdr3_aa: CASSLGGRDYGYTF
d_call: -
v_call: TRBV5-5
clone_size: few
j_call: TRBJ1-2

cdr3_nt: TGCGCCAGCAGCTCCAGGTTAACAGTGGTGAACACTGAAGCTTTCTTT
cdr3_aa: CASSSRLTVVNTEAFF
d_call: -
v_call: TRBV5-1
clone_size: -
j_call: TRBJ1-1

cdr3_nt: TGTGCCAACAGCCTTGCTGTGTCAGTTCTGCGGGGCTACACCTTC
cdr3_aa: CANSLAVSVLRGYTF
d_call: -
v_call: TRBV7-9
clone_size: -
j_call: TRBJ1-2

cdr3_nt: TGTGCCAGCAGCCATAGCGGGGGAGATGAGACCCAGTACTTC
cdr3_aa: CASSHSGGDETQYF
d_call: TRBD2
v_call: TRBV5-4
clone_size: few
j_call: TRBJ2-5

cdr3_nt: TGTGCCAGCAGTTCCTCGGACAGGGGGTGGAGTGGCTACACCTTC
cdr3_aa: CASSSSDRGWSGYTF
d_call: TRBD1
v_call: TRBV28
clone_size: -
j_call: TRBJ1-2

cdr3_nt: TGTGCCAGCAGCGGAACAGGGCTTGCTGAAGCTTTCTTT
cdr3_aa: CASSGTGLAEAFF
d_call: -
v_call: TRBV11-2
clone_size: -
j_call: TRBJ1-1

cdr3_nt: TGCGCCAGCAGCGAGGATCCTCGCGATGAGCAGTTCTTC
cdr3_aa: CASSEDPRDEQFF
d_call: -
v_call: TRBV10-1
clone_size: -
j_call: TRBJ2-1

cdr3_nt: TGTGCCAGCAGTGGGGAGTCGTACCAAGAGACCCAGTACTTC
cdr3_aa: CASSGESYQETQYF
d_call: -
v_call: TRBV12-3/TRBV12-4
clone_size: few
j_call: TRBJ2-5

cdr3_nt: TGCAGTGCCCTCAGGGGGATGGGTTCACCCCTCCACTTT
cdr3_aa: CSALRGMGSPLHF
d_call: TRBD1
v_call: TRBV20-1
clone_size: -
j_call: TRBJ1-6

cdr3_nt: TGTGCCAGCAGAGGACAGGGCACGAATGAGCAGTTCTTC
cdr3_aa: CASRGQGTNEQFF
d_call: TRBD1
v_call: TRBV2
clone_size: few
j_call: TRBJ2-1

cdr3_nt: TGTGCCAGCAGCGCTACAGCGGGGGGCCCCTCCGGGGGGGAGACCCAGTACTTC
cdr3_aa: CASSATAGGPSGGETQYF
d_call: TRBD2
v_call: TRBV9
clone_size: -
j_call: TRBJ2-5

cdr3_nt: TGTGCCAGCAGCTGGGGAGGTTCCGACGAGAAGTTCTTC
cdr3_aa: CASSWGGSDEKFF
d_call: -
v_call: TRBV7-3
clone_size: few
j_call: TRBJ2-1

cdr3_nt: TGTGCCACCAGTGACTTGATAGCGGGGCAGCAGTTCTTC
cdr3_aa: CATSDLIAGQQFF
d_call: TRBD2
v_call: TRBV24-1
clone_size: -
j_call: TRBJ2-1

cdr3_nt: TGTGCCAGCAGTGAGCATCCGGGACAGGGAAACTATGGCTACACCTTC
cdr3_aa: CASSEHPGQGNYGYTF
d_call: TRBD1
v_call: TRBV12-3/TRBV12-4
clone_size: -
j_call: TRBJ1-2

cdr3_nt: TGTGCCAGCAATTTATCGGCAGTCTCGGGGTACAATGAGCAGTTCTTC
cdr3_aa: CASNLSAVSGYNEQFF
d_call: -
v_call: TRBV27
clone_size: few
j_call: TRBJ2-1

cdr3_nt: TGTGCCAGTACCAATACAGGGAACACTGAAGCTTTCTTT
cdr3_aa: CASTNTGNTEAFF
d_call: -
v_call: TRBV19
clone_size: -
j_call: TRBJ1-1

cdr3_nt: TGCAGTGCCCCAAGGCAGCACATGAACACTGAAGCTTTCTTT
cdr3_aa: CSAPRQHMNTEAFF
d_call: -
v_call: TRBV20-1
clone_size: -
j_call: TRBJ1-1

cdr3_nt: TGCAGTGCTAGAGAACGGCGCGGCTACGAGCAGTACTTC
cdr3_aa: CSARERRGYEQYF
d_call: -
v_call: TRBV20-1
clone_size: few
j_call: TRBJ2-7